Reported below is one T cell receptor (beta chain). Its antigen is not known. This sample was taken from a study of T cell responses to AZD1222 COVID-19 vaccine. Study-wide results and limits: Donor demographics were predominantly white British with a female majority; clonal diversity may be underestimated.

V lost 4 bases and J 5 bases, leaving 9 bases between the germline ends. From germline, CDR1 is SNHLY and CDR2 FYNNEI. The CDR3 is 14 amino acids. Assay: immunoSEQ multiplex PCR; the TCRdb copy retains only in-frame clones and omits some. The sample records some 53,000 clones, 87% being singletons. The TCR sequence derives from an adult who received the AZD1222 COVID-19 vaccine. This chain links TRBV2 with TRBJ1-6; D unclear. The specimen comprised peripheral blood, sampled 28 days after the second AZD1222 dose. The CDR3 bases are TGTGCCAGCAGTGTTCGGCCCGATAATTCACCCCTCCACTTT. Protein product: CASSVRPDNSPLHF. Supplemented by reference TRBV2 and TRBJ1-6, the full variable domain reads EPEVTQTPSHQVTQMGQEVILRCVPISNHLYFYWYRQILGQKVEFLVSFYNNEISEKSEIFDDQFSVERPDGSNFTLKIRSTKLEDSAMYFCASSVRPDNSPLHFGNGTRLTVT.